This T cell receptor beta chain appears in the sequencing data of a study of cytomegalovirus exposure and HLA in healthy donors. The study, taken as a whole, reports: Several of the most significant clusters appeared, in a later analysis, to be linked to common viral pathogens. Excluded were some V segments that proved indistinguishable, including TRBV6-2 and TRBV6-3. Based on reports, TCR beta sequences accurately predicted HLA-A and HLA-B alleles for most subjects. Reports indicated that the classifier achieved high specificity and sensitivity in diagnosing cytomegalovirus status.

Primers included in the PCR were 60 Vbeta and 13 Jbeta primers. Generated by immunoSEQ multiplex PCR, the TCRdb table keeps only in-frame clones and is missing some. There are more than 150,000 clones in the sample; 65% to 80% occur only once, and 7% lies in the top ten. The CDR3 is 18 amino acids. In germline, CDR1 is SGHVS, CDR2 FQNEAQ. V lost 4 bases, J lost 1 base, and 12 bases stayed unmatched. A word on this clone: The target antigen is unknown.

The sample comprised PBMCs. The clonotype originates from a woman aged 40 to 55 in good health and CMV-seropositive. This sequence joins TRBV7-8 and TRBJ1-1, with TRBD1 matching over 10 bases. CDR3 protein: CASSSPRDRGPENTEAFF. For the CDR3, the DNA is TGTGCCAGCAGCTCTCCCCGGGACAGGGGACCTGAGAACACTGAAGCTTTCTTT. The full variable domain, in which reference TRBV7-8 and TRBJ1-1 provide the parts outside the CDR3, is GAGVSQSPRYKVAKRGQDVALRCDPISGHVSLFWYQQALGQGPEFLTYFQNEAQLDKSGLPSDRFFAERPEGSVSTLKIQRTQQEDSAVYLCASSSPRDRGPENTEAFFGQGTRLTVV.